Following are 6 T cell receptor beta chains from one sample sequenced in a study of control samples from healthy donors and cancer patients. Sequenced by immunoSEQ multiplex PCR; TCRdb stores in-frame clones only, minus some. This table holds some 90,000 clones, about 89% found once. The specimen sequenced was blood. These TCRs come from a woman in her twenties or thirties in good health.

This sequence joins TRBV5-1 and TRBJ1-1; TRBD1 is a possible D gene (6 bases). Per the germline V gene, CDR1 is SGHRS and CDR2 is YFSETQ. This CDR3 is 14 amino acids long. Trimming removed 4 bases at V and 3 bases at J, with 13 bases between. CDR3 amino acids: CASSPTRGHTEAFF. The CDR3 DNA is TGCGCCAGCAGCCCGACCAGGGGCCACACTGAAGCTTTCTTT.

The DNA of the CDR3 is TGTGCCAGCAGTTTAGTACTAGCGGTTTACAATGAGCAGTTCTTC. Protein product: CASSLVLAVYNEQFF. The rearrangement links TRBV28 to TRBJ2-1; 8 bases line up with TRBD2. The J segment lost 4 bases and the V segment lost 2 bases, leaving 4 bases of the junction unmatched. This CDR3 comprises 15 residues. The germline CDR1 and CDR2 sequences are MDHEN and SYDVKM.

J is TRBJ2-6 and V is TRBV27; D might be TRBD1 (6 bases). CDR3 length: 17 residues. V lost 2 bases and J 0 bases, leaving 11 bases between the germline ends. CDR1 and CDR2 (germline): MNHEY, SMNVEV (reference sequence). The CDR3 DNA follows: TGTGCCAGCAGTTTAGTACAGGGTAGCTCTGGGGCCAACGTCCTGACTTTC. Its protein product is CASSLVQGSSGANVLTF.

The genes are TRBV5-1 and TRBJ2-1; 14 bases are a match to TRBD2. The germline gives CDR1 SGHRS, CDR2 YFSETQ. CDR3 length: 16 amino acids. The J segment lost 7 bases and the V segment lost 4 bases, leaving 7 bases of the junction unmatched. DNA of the CDR3: TGCGCCAGCAGCCAAGGACTAGCGGGAGGTGAGAATGAGCAGTTCTTC. Residues: CASSQGLAGGENEQFF.

This chain connects TRBV11-2 to TRBJ1-2; D is unclear. With 1 base removed from V and 0 bases from J, the gap between germline ends came to 6 bases. The CDR3 totals 14 residues. CDR1 is SGHAT and CDR2 is FQNNGV in the germline V gene. Here the CDR3 reads CASSLVGSNYGYTF. In DNA, the CDR3 is TGTGCCAGCAGCTTAGTTGGCTCTAACTATGGCTACACCTTC.

This chain uses TRBV18 with TRBJ2-6; 10 positions match TRBD1. Looked up from germline, CDR1 is KGHSH and CDR2 is LQKENI. The V and J ends lost 3 bases and 2 bases, in that order; junction bases with no gene match: 7. CDR3 length: 18 residues. The CDR3 region has the DNA TGTGCCAGCTCACCGAGGGGACAGGGGACAACTGGGGCCAACGTCCTGACTTTC. Amino acids: CASSPRGQGTTGANVLTF.